This TCR beta chain was sequenced in a study of T cells in localized non-small cell lung cancer. The V end was cut by 4 bases, the J end by 4 bases, with 19 bases between. Germline CDR1 is SGHNT and CDR2 is YENEEA. The CDR3 contains 16 residues. The repertoire was sequenced with immunoSEQ multiplex PCR; TCRdb's copy has only in-frame clones and lacks some. In the table there are over 10,000 clones, 28% of which are singletons. Study-level findings and limits: A higher density of T cells in blood coincided with extended overall survival. Because sequencing included only one region (of the tumor), heterogeneity remains possible. Highest T cell clonality was seen in uninvolved adjacent lung, surpassing that measured in tumor. Appearing in adjacent lung were a median about 50 of the top 100 tumor clones.

On this clone: Its antigen is undetermined.

The TCR sequence derives from a female donor older than 55 with stage I lung adenocarcinoma. Here the sequenced sample was lung tumor tissue, taken before any cancer treatment. The V call is TRBV11-3, the J call TRBJ1-2, with D possibly matching TRBD1 (5 bases). The CDR3 nucleotides read TGTGCCAGCAGCTCCGTGGGACGGGTTGGGGGCTATGGCTACACCTTC. Translation gives CASSSVGRVGGYGYTF.